The 21 T cell receptor beta chains in this list originate from one sample, sequenced in a study of blood T cell repertoires in COVID-19. Some clones are missing from TCRdb's copy, which holds only in-frame ones; the method was immunoSEQ multiplex PCR. This sample carries 110,000 to 150,000 clones, roughly 79% of them seen once, and the ten largest clones take roughly 2%. Input material: peripheral blood. The source is a woman aged 60-70 years with acute or convalescent COVID-19.

V gene TRBV4-1 combines with J gene TRBJ2-7; 8 bases align to TRBD1. Trimming removed 3 bases from V and 6 bases from J; junction bases left unmatched: 1. CDR1 MGHRA and CDR2 YSYEKL come from the germline V gene. The CDR3 extends over 12 amino acids. The CDR3 region is CASSQTGVEQYF. In DNA form, the CDR3 reads TGCGCCAGCAGCCAGACAGGGGTCGAGCAGTACTTC.

This chain uses TRBV28 with TRBJ1-2, with 7 nucleotides matching TRBD1. The CDR3 runs to 14 residues. Germline assignment: CDR1 MDHEN and CDR2 SYDVKM. The V gene end was trimmed by 5 bases and the J gene end by 2 bases; junction bases not matched to a gene: 5. The CDR3 coding sequence is TGTGCCAGCAGTATACCGGACAGGAACTATGGCTACACCTTC. Translating it yields CASSIPDRNYGYTF.

This sequence joins TRBV30 and TRBJ1-6, with D uncertain. This CDR3 comprises 14 residues. In germline, CDR1 is GTSNPN, CDR2 SVGIG (reference sequence). V was cut by 0 bases and J by 6 bases, with 9 bases left in between. The CDR3 loop is CAWSVEASNSPLHF. The CDR3 coding sequence is TGTGCCTGGAGTGTAGAGGCCAGTAATTCACCCCTCCACTTT. Based on the CDR3 plus reference TRBV30 and TRBJ1-6, the full variable domain is SQTIHQWPATLVQPVGSPLSLECTVEGTSNPNLYWYRQAAGRGLQLLFYSVGIGQISSEVPQNLSASRPQDRQFILSSKKLLLSDSGFYLCAWSVEASNSPLHFGNGTRLTVT.

This clone was detected a few times. The chain has TRBV4-2 and TRBJ1-1; D unclear. The germline gives CDR1 LGHNA, CDR2 YNFKEQ. The CDR3 runs to 12 residues. The V and J ends lost 3 bases and 4 bases respectively, with 6 bases between them. Here the CDR3 reads CASSHLGTEAFF. CDR3 sequence (DNA): TGTGCCAGCAGCCACCTAGGCACTGAAGCTTTCTTT.

The chain couples TRBV6-5 to TRBJ2-1, with 8 bases fitting TRBD1. Unmatched junction bases numbered 6, after V lost 6 bases and J lost 8 bases. CDR1 and CDR2 (germline): MNHEY, SVGAGI. This CDR3 is 13 amino acids long. CDR3 bases: TGTGCCAGCAGCGGACAGGGCGTCGATGAGCAGTTCTTC. Its protein product is CASSGQGVDEQFF.

This clone was counted a few times. The chain employs TRBV6-2 or TRBV6-3 and TRBJ2-7; 16 bases align to TRBD2. CDR3 length: 17 amino acids. V dropped 0 bases and J dropped 6; count of bases not matched to a gene: 5. Germline CDR1 reads MNHEY; CDR2 reads SVGEGT. CDR3 nucleotides: TGTGCCAGCAGTTACTCTGGGACTAGCGGGAGGGCGGCCGAGCAGTACTTC. It is translated as CASSYSGTSGRAAEQYF.

The chain couples TRBV18 to TRBJ1-2, with 7 bases identical to TRBD1. This CDR3 region has 16 residues. Germline lookup yields CDR1 KGHSH and CDR2 LQKENI. Losses at the gene ends were 4 bases for V and 4 bases for J; bases not matched to a gene: 12. The CDR3 here is CASSRSHDRALYGYTF. The CDR3 coding sequence is TGTGCCAGCTCACGAAGTCACGACAGGGCCCTCTATGGCTACACCTTC.

V and J are TRBV24-1 and TRBJ2-2, with D possibly TRBD2 on 5 matching bases. CDR3 length: 14 amino acids. From germline, CDR1 is KGHDR and CDR2 SFDVKD. Deletions cut 4 bases from V and 4 bases from J, with 9 bases between. The DNA of the CDR3 is TGTGCCACCAGTGAAGTGGGAGTCACCGGGGAGCTGTTTTTT. Amino acids: CATSEVGVTGELFF.

The chain employs TRBV3-1 (or the pseudogene TRBV3-2) and TRBJ1-2; D is ambiguous. The CDR3 is 15 amino acids. Germline V gene sequence: CDR1 LGHDT, CDR2 YNNKEL (reference sequence). V gave up 1 base and J gave up 3 bases, with 12 bases separating them. This CDR3 is CASSQGGNSDYGYTF. Here the CDR3 DNA reads TGTGCCAGCAGCCAAGGCGGAAATTCCGACTATGGCTACACCTTC.

The J gene is TRBJ1-5, the V gene TRBV7-2, with a tentative D call TRBD1 (5 bases). V was clipped by 5 bases and J by 0 bases, with 8 bases between them. There are 14 residues in the CDR3. Germline-derived CDR1 and CDR2 are SGHTA and FQGNSA. CDR3 in amino acids: CASSAQVSNQPQHF. The CDR3 nucleotides are TGTGCCAGCAGCGCACAGGTTAGCAATCAGCCCCAGCATTTT.

This chain links TRBV19 with TRBJ1-5; D perhaps matches TRBD1 (5 bases). Germline lookup yields CDR1 LNHDA and CDR2 SQIVND (reference sequence). This CDR3 is built from 14 residues. Trimming pared 2 bases from V and 3 bases from J, leaving 8 bases between. Written as DNA, the CDR3 is TGTGCCAGTAGTATATGGGGGGACAATCAGCCCCAGCATTTT. Protein sequence: CASSIWGDNQPQHF.

This sequence joins TRBV5-1 and TRBJ2-3; TRBD2 agrees at 11 bases. V dropped 1 base and J dropped 0; count of bases not matched to a gene: 1. The germline V gene encodes CDR1 SGHRS and CDR2 YFSETQ. This CDR3 comprises 16 residues. CDR3 residues: CASSLRLAGSTDTQYF. In DNA form, the CDR3 reads TGCGCCAGCAGCTTGAGACTAGCGGGAAGCACAGATACGCAGTATTTT.

The chain recombines TRBV9 with TRBJ2-2; 7 bases agree with TRBD2. The germline V gene has CDR1 SGDLS and CDR2 YYNGEE. The V and J ends lost 0 bases and 3 bases, in that order; junction bases with no gene match: 8. The CDR3 extends over 17 amino acids. The CDR3 DNA is TGTGCCAGCAGCGTAGTGGGAGGGAGGGCTGACACCGGGGAGCTGTTTTTT. It codes for CASSVVGGRADTGELFF. Drawing the rest from reference TRBV9 and TRBJ2-2, the complete variable domain is DSGVTQTPKHLITATGQRVTLRCSPRSGDLSVYWYQQSLDQGLQFLIQYYNGEERAKGNILERFSAQQFPDLHSELNLSSLELGDSALYFCASSVVGGRADTGELFFGEGSRLTVL.

The rearrangement uses TRBV7-9 and TRBJ1-1; D is possibly TRBD1 (5 bases). Germline CDR1 and CDR2: SEHNR and FQNEAQ (reference sequence). The V gene lost 4 bases and the J gene lost 0 bases, with 9 bases spanning the gap. This CDR3 is built from 14 residues. The CDR3 DNA sequence: TGTGCCAGCAGCTCAGGGCTCGTGAACACTGAAGCTTTCTTT. Its protein product is CASSSGLVNTEAFF.

V is TRBV28 and J is TRBJ1-5; D not resolved. The V end lost 7 bases, the J end lost 6 bases, and 22 bases lay between the germline ends. CDR1 is MDHEN, CDR2 SYDVKM, per germline. The CDR3 has 16 residues. CDR3 protein: CASIPREMGSSQPQHF. CDR3 DNA: TGTGCCAGCATTCCACGGGAAATGGGCTCCAGTCAGCCCCAGCATTTT.

The rearrangement joins TRBV18 to TRBJ2-1; 8 bases are shared with TRBD1. V was clipped by 4 bases and J by 2 bases; unmatched bases: 4. Germline lookup yields CDR1 KGHSH and CDR2 LQKENI. The CDR3 totals 15 residues. CDR3 nucleotide sequence: TGTGCCAGCTCACGACCGGGACAGGCCTACAATGAGCAGTTCTTC. This sequence encodes CASSRPGQAYNEQFF. Full variable domain (missing parts from reference TRBV18 and TRBJ2-1): NAGVMQNPRHLVRRRGQEARLRCSPMKGHSHVYWYRQLPEEGLKFMVYLQKENIIDESGMPKERFSAEFPKEGPSILRIQQVVRGDSAAYFCASSRPGQAYNEQFFGPGTRLTVL.

This clone was seen a handful of times. The chain couples TRBV29-1 to TRBJ1-1, with a possible D match to TRBD1 (6 bases). Germline V gene lookup returns CDR1 SQVTM and CDR2 ANQGSEA. Trimming cost V 4 bases and J 1 base, with 16 bases left between them. The CDR3 loop spans 15 amino acids. In nucleotides, the CDR3 is TGCAGCGTTGTGGGTTGGCAGGGGCGGAACACTGAAGCTTTCTTT. Its protein product is CSVVGWQGRNTEAFF.

In DNA form, the CDR3 reads TGTGCCAGCAGCCTTCACCGGGGTAGCGGCAATCAGCCCCAGCATTTT. Translated, it gives CASSLHRGSGNQPQHF. This chain links TRBV7-9 with TRBJ1-5, with D hard to call. Germline V gives CDR1 SEHNR, CDR2 FQNEAQ (reference sequence). V lost 5 bases, J lost 2 bases, and 16 bases lay in between. The CDR3 runs to 16 residues.

The chain carries TRBV6-5 and TRBJ1-1; D might be TRBD1 (5 bases). The germline V and J ends were trimmed by 6 bases and 0 bases, with 11 bases remaining between them. The CDR3 runs 14 residues. Looked up from germline, CDR1 is MNHEY and CDR2 is SVGAGI. In nucleotides, the CDR3 is TGTGCCAGCAGGGAGGGGATTTTGAACACTGAAGCTTTCTTT. It yields the protein CASREGILNTEAFF.

This chain connects TRBV6-6 to TRBJ1-5; D is perhaps TRBD1 (6 bases). V was shortened by 2 bases and J by 3 bases, with 14 bases between the two germline ends. The CDR3 totals 16 residues. CDR1 and CDR2 (germline): MNHNY, SVGAGI (reference sequence). CDR3 sequence reads: CASSYASQGTNQPQHF. The CDR3 coding sequence is TGTGCCAGCAGTTACGCGTCACAGGGCACCAATCAGCCCCAGCATTTT.

The rearrangement uses TRBV5-4 and TRBJ2-7, with 8 bases matching TRBD2. The V segment lost 4 bases and the J segment 3 bases; nucleotides outside the gene matches: 9. Germline V gene data show CDR1 as SGHNT and CDR2 as YYREEE (reference sequence). CDR3 length equals 15 residues. In nucleotides, the CDR3 is TGTGCCAGCAGCCCCCGGGAGGGCGTAAACTACGAGCAGTACTTC. This gives the protein CASSPREGVNYEQYF.